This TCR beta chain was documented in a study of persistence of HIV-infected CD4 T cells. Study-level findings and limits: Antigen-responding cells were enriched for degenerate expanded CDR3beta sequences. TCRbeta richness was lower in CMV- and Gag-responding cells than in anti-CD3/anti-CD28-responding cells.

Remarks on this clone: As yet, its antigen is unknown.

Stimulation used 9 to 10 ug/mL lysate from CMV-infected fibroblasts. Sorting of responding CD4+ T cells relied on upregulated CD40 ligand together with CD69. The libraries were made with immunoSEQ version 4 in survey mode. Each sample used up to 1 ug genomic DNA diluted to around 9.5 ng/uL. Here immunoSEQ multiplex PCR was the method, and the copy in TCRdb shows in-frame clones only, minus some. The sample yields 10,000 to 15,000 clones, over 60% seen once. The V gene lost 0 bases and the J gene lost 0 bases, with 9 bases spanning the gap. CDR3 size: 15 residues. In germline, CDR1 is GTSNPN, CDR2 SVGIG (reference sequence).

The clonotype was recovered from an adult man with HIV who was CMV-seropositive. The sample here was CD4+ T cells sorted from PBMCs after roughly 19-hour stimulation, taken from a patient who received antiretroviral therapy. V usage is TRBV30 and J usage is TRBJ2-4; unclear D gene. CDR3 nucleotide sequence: TGTGCCTGGAGTGTACGTGAGCTAGCCAAAAACATTCAGTACTTC. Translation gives CAWSVRELAKNIQYF.